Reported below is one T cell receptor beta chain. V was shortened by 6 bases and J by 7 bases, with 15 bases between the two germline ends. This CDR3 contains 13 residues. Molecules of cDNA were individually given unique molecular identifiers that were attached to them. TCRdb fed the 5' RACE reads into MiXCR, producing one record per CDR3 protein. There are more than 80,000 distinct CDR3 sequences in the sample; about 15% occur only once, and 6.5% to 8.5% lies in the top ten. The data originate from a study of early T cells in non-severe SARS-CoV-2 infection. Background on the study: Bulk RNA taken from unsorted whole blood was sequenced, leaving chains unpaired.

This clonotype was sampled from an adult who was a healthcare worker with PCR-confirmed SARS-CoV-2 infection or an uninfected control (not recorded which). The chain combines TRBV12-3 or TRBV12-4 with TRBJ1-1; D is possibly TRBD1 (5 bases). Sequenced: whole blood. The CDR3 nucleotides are TGTGCCAGCAGGGCAACCGGGACGGTTGAAGCTTTCTTT. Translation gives CASRATGTVEAFF.